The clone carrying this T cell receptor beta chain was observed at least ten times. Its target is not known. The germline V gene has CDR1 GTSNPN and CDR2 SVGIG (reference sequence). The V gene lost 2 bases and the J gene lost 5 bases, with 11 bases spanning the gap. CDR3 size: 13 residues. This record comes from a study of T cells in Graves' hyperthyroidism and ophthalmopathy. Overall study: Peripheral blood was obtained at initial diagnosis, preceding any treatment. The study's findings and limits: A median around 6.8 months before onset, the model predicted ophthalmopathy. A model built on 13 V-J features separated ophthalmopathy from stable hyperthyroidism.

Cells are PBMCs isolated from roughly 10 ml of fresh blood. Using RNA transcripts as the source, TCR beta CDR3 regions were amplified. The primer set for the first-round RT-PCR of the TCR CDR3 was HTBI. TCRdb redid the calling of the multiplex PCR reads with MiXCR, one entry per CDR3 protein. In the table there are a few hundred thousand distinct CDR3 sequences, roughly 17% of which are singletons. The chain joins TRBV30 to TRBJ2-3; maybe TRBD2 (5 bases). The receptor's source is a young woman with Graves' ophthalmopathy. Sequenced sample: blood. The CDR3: CAWSPGEIDTQYF. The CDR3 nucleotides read TGTGCCTGGAGTCCCGGGGAGATAGATACGCAGTATTTT.